The 21 T cell receptor beta chains reported below all come from one sample, sequenced in a study of blood T cell repertoires in COVID-19. TCRdb's table, derived via immunoSEQ multiplex PCR, lists solely in-frame clones and lacks some. The table shows 130,000 to 150,000 clones, with roughly 80% occurring only once. The sequenced material came from peripheral blood. The receptors come from a woman aged 80 or older with acute or convalescent COVID-19.

This clone was detected only a few times. The CDR3 sequence is CASSEGGAGDNYGYTF. The CDR3 region has the DNA TGTGCCAGCAGTGAAGGAGGGGCAGGGGACAACTATGGCTACACCTTC. This chain uses TRBV6-1 with TRBJ1-2; TRBD1 might be the D (6 bases). Between the trimmed V and J ends, which lost 1 base and 2 bases, there was a span of 14 bases. Germline values: CDR1 MNHNS, CDR2 SASEGT. The CDR3 extends over 16 amino acids.

The chain links TRBV4-1 to TRBJ2-5; 11 bases match TRBD2. J gave up 5 bases and V 0 bases, and 8 bases lay outside the gene matches. Germline CDR1 and CDR2: MGHRA and YSYEKL. This CDR3 is 17 amino acids long. This chain's CDR3 is CASSQDFSGGARETQYF. The CDR3 DNA is TGCGCCAGCAGCCAAGATTTTAGCGGGGGGGCGAGGGAGACCCAGTACTTC.

This rearrangement joins TRBV27 to TRBJ2-1; no reliable D call. The V and J ends lost 0 bases and 3 bases respectively, with 6 bases between them. This CDR3 comprises 14 residues. Germline-derived CDR1 and CDR2 are MNHEY and SMNVEV (reference sequence). CDR3 bases: TGTGCCAGCAGTTTATCCCCCAGCTACAATGAGCAGTTCTTC. Translation gives CASSLSPSYNEQFF.

The rearrangement links TRBV24-1 to TRBJ2-1, with 9 nucleotides matching TRBD1. Germline V gene sequence: CDR1 KGHDR, CDR2 SFDVKD. With 7 bases clipped from V and 6 bases from J, the junction kept 9 bases outside the gene matches. The CDR3 loop spans 15 amino acids. The CDR3 bases are TGTGCCACCAGCGCGGACAGGGGATTGATCAATGAGCAGTTCTTC. Translated, it gives CATSADRGLINEQFF.

V gene TRBV20-1 combines with J gene TRBJ2-3; TRBD2 matches 8 bases. The V segment lost 3 bases and the J segment 4 bases; nucleotides outside the gene matches: 6. Germline CDR1 is DFQATT and CDR2 is SNEGSKA (reference sequence). The CDR3 runs to 14 residues. The CDR3 loop is CSASRGGPADTQYF. The CDR3 DNA reads TGCAGTGCTAGTCGGGGGGGGCCGGCAGATACGCAGTATTTT.

V usage is TRBV19 and J usage is TRBJ1-5; maybe TRBD1 (5 bases). V dropped 4 bases and J dropped 0 bases, with 10 bases sitting between them. Germline V gives CDR1 LNHDA, CDR2 SQIVND (reference sequence). This CDR3 contains 15 residues. The CDR3, as DNA: TGTGCCAGTAGTACACAGGTGAATAGCAATCAGCCCCAGCATTTT. Protein sequence: CASSTQVNSNQPQHF.

This chain links TRBV27 with TRBJ1-1; TRBD1 might be the D (6 bases). Germline loops: CDR1 MNHEY, CDR2 SMNVEV (reference sequence). Trimming cost V 8 bases and J 3 bases, with 22 bases left between them. The CDR3 totals 16 residues. This CDR3 reads CASSAGDTLHYTEAFF. CDR3 bases: TGTGCCAGCTCAGCCGGGGACACTCTTCACTACACTGAAGCTTTCTTT.

The CDR3 DNA reads as TGCGCCAGCAGCCATCCCCGGGACAATGTCGGGGAGCTGTTTTTT. This translates into CASSHPRDNVGELFF. This sequence joins TRBV4-1 and TRBJ2-2, with D maybe TRBD1 (6 bases). The CDR3 contains 15 residues. Germline V gene lookup returns CDR1 MGHRA and CDR2 YSYEKL. The V gene lost 3 bases and the J gene lost 7 bases, with 15 bases spanning the gap.

This chain uses TRBV27 with TRBJ1-2, with 7 bases lining up with TRBD1. J lost 4 bases, V lost 5 bases, and 7 bases had no gene match. This CDR3 region has 14 residues. The V gene's germline CDR1 is MNHEY and CDR2 SMNVEV (reference sequence). CDR3 sequence (DNA): TGTGCCAGCAGTCTAAGGGACAGCTCCTATGGCTACACCTTC. It is translated as CASSLRDSSYGYTF.

Points on this clone: One junction end does not reproduce the germline sequence, and a read error may be involved. The chain has TRBV29-1 and TRBJ1-3, with no clear D. Germline lookup yields CDR1 SQVTM and CDR2 ANQGSEA. CDR3 length: 11 amino acids. CDR3 residues: CSVDRGNAIYF. CDR3 nucleotide sequence: TGCAGCGTTGATCGGGGAAACGCCATATATTTT.

J is TRBJ2-3 and V is TRBV11-3, with D maybe TRBD1 (7 bases). The ends were cut back, 5 bases at V and 0 bases at J, with 12 bases in the middle. This CDR3 comprises 15 residues. Germline V gene sequence: CDR1 SGHNT, CDR2 YENEEA. The CDR3: CASSRGTASTDTQYF. Here the CDR3 DNA reads TGTGCCAGCAGCCGCGGGACAGCCAGCACAGATACGCAGTATTTT.

The rearrangement joins TRBV6-6 to TRBJ2-7, with D perhaps TRBD1 (6 bases). CDR1 and CDR2 (germline): MNHNY, SVGAGI (reference sequence). The V and J ends lost 5 bases and 4 bases respectively, with 15 bases between them. CDR3 length: 14 residues. CDR3 coding DNA: TGTGCCAGCAGTCTGGGCAGGGGTATGTACGAGCAGTACTTC. Translating gives CASSLGRGMYEQYF.

V usage is TRBV11-1 and J usage is TRBJ1-2; 7 bases are a match to TRBD1. Germline V CDR1 and CDR2: SGHAT, FQDESV (reference sequence). This CDR3 contains 13 residues. Germline trimming cut 6 bases from V and 2 bases from J; bases unmatched to any gene: 3. Written as DNA, the CDR3 is TGTGCCAGCAGTAGGGGGCTGAACTATGGCTACACCTTC. Its translation: CASSRGLNYGYTF.

The gene calls are TRBV6-5 and TRBJ2-1; 7 bases map to TRBD1. The CDR3 length is 14 residues. CDR1 MNHEY and CDR2 SVGAGI come from the germline V gene. J was trimmed by 7 bases and V by 6 bases; bases with no gene match: 9. The CDR3 bases are TGTGCCAGCAGAACGAGACAGGGACGGAATGAGCAGTTCTTC. It codes for CASRTRQGRNEQFF.

The chain couples TRBV30 to TRBJ1-1; D is perhaps TRBD1 (5 bases). This CDR3 is built from 12 residues. Germline assignment: CDR1 GTSNPN and CDR2 SVGIG (reference sequence). V was clipped by 7 bases and J by 7 bases, with 16 bases between them. This CDR3 reads CASLRGWSEAFF. CDR3 bases: TGTGCCTCCCTAAGGGGATGGAGTGAAGCTTTCTTT.

The V and J genes are TRBV10-2 and TRBJ2-3; TRBD1 might be the D (5 bases). Germline CDR1 and CDR2: WSHSY and SAAADI. Trimming took off 7 bases at V and 2 bases at J, with 19 bases between the two ends. There are 16 residues in the CDR3. The CDR3 here is CASNSPGSLTTDTQYF. The CDR3 region has the DNA TGCGCCAGCAACTCACCAGGGTCTTTGACCACAGATACGCAGTATTTT.

This clone was observed a handful of times. CDR3: CASSQRLAGGPGELFF. The CDR3 nucleotides read TGCGCCAGCAGCCAAAGACTAGCGGGGGGGCCCGGGGAGCTGTTTTTT. The rearrangement uses TRBV4-3 and TRBJ2-2; the match to TRBD2 covers 14 bases. V gave up 2 bases and J gave up 6 bases; unmatched junction bases: 2. Germline V lookup: CDR1 LGHNA, CDR2 YSLEER. The CDR3 extends over 16 amino acids.

This clone has only one observation. The chain joins TRBV6-5 to TRBJ2-5; a possible D gene is TRBD2 (6 bases). V shed 2 bases and J shed 5 bases, with 15 bases lying between them. CDR1 is MNHEY, CDR2 SVGAGI, per germline. The length of the CDR3 is 15 residues. CDR3 sequence reads: CASSYRPTGRETQYF. The CDR3 bases are TGTGCCAGCAGTTACCGACCAACGGGGAGGGAGACCCAGTACTTC.

This chain joins TRBV28 and TRBJ2-3; 9 bases map to TRBD1. Trimming removed 4 bases from V and 3 bases from J; junction bases left unmatched: 8. Germline V CDR1 and CDR2: MDHEN, SYDVKM. The CDR3 totals 16 residues. CDR3 sequence: CASSSTPGQGTDTQYF. The CDR3 coding sequence is TGTGCCAGCAGTTCGACACCGGGACAGGGAACAGATACGCAGTATTTT.

The CDR3 DNA follows: TGTGCCTGGAAATCAGTTACCCCCTCGAACACCGGGGAGCTGTTTTTT. Translation: CAWKSVTPSNTGELFF. The V call is TRBV30, the J call TRBJ2-2; D remains ambiguous. CDR3 length: 16 amino acids. The V gene's germline CDR1 is GTSNPN and CDR2 SVGIG (reference sequence). Trimming took off 4 bases at V and 0 bases at J, with 15 bases between the two ends.

This clone was picked up a small number of times. V is TRBV4-1 and J is TRBJ2-1, with TRBD1 matching 7 bases. With 1 base clipped from V and 0 bases from J, the junction kept 12 bases outside the gene matches. The CDR3 spans 19 residues. The germline V gene has CDR1 MGHRA and CDR2 YSYEKL. CDR3 DNA: TGCGCCAGCAGCCAAGGGATAGGGGGCGGCACCTTCTCCTACAATGAGCAGTTCTTC. The encoded protein is CASSQGIGGGTFSYNEQFF.